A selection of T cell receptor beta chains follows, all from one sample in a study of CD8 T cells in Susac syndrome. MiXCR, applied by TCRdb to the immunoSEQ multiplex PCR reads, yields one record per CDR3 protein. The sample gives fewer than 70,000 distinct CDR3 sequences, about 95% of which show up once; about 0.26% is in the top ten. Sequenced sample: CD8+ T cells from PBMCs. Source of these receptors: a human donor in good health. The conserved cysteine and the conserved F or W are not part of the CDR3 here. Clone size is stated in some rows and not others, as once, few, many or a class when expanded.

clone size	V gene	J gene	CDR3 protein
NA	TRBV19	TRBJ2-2	ASSYRLGAGELF
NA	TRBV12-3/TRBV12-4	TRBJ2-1	ASSFGTSGEQF
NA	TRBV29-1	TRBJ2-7	SVAGQGSSYEQY
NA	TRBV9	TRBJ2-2	ASSPLPGLKGVGELF
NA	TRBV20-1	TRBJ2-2	SARDVSGANTGELF
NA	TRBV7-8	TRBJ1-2	ASSLGGSYGYT
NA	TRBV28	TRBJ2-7	ASSFVQGADEQY
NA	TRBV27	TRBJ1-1	ASSLERWTEAF
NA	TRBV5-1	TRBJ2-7	ASSPQVGGVYEQY
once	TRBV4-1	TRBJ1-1	ASSLEGATEAF
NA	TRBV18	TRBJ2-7	ASSPGDSYEQY
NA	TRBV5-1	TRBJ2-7	ASSFRGPYEQY
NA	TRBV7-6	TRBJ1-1	ASSSIQGTDTEAF
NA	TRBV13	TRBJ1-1	ASSLTEAF
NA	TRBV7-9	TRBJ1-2	ASSLDHVPANYGYT
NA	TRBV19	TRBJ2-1	ASSLAGFTYNEQF
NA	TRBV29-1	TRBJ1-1	SVDVQLNTEAF
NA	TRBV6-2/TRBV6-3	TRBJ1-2	ASSDGHASYGYT
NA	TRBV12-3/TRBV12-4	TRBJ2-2	ASRQGLAARTGELF
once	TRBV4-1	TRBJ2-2	ASREGLVFGELF
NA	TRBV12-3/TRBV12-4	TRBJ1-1	ASSSPPGRGYPEAF
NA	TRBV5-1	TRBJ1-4	ASRGDSRDEKLF
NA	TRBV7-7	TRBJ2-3	ASSLLKTDTQY
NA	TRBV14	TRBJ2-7	ASSQDPGLYEQY
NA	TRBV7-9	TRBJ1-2	ASTMQGVGGYT
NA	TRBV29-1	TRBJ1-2	SVEARDIGGVANYGYT
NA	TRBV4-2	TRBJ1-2	ASSQAGSPNYGYT
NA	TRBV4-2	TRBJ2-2	ASSQGPTRELF
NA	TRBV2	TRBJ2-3	ASSELTQGADTQY
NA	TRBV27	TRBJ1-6	ASSQGRHNSPLH
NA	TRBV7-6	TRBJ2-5	ASSHGDKILQETQY
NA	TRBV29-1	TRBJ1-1	SVVTDRGLMNTEAF
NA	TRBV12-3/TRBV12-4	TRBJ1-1	ASSPYRTTSNTEAF
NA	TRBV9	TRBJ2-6	ASSVGGGSGANVLT
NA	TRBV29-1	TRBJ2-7	SVSGALSSYEQY
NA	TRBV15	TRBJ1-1	ATSRGTGSNTEAF
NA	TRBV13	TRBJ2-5	ASSTRDSRSQETQY
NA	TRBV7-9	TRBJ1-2	ASSPLAHSRGYGYT
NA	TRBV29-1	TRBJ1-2	SVDPASMGGYT
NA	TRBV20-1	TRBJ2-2	SARDLGTGELF
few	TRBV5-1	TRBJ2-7	ASSLRLADYEQY
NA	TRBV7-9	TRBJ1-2	ASSSSGGLFYGYT
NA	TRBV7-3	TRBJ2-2	ASSVGTGELF
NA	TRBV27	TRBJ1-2	ASGPRYGYT
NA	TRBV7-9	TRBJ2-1	ASNLLRGPYNEQF
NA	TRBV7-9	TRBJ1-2	ASSLATGAGGYT
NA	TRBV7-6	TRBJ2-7	ASSLEATPDEQY
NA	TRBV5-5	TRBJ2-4	ASSLGDRLLLAKNIQY
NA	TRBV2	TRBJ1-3	ASTLDITGGGNTIY
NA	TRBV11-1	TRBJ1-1	ASSTKRQGNTEAF
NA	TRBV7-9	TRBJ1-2	ASSLVSGYGYT
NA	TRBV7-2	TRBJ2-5	ASSLVPQGETQY
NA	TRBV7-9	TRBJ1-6	ASSPPEPNSPLH
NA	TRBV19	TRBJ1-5	ASSIPYGNQPQH
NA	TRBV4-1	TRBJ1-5	ASSQDPLAQSNQPQH